One and the same sample provided the 17 T cell receptor beta chains below, sequenced in a study of identical twins. TCRdb ran MiXCR on the 5' RACE reads and lists one entry per CDR3 protein. The table lists some 250,000 distinct CDR3 sequences, over 5.5% of them singletons. The same sample was also used in a study of T cells expressing NK-cell markers.

The sequenced sample was CD8+ T cells sorted from blood. These receptors were taken from a woman aged 18-29 years in good health.

The chain carries TRBV6-6 and TRBJ1-4; D call uncertain. Germline V gene data show CDR1 as MNHNY and CDR2 as SVGAGI (reference sequence). Trimming shortened V by 2 bases and J by 8 bases, and 6 bases separated the two germline ends. This CDR3 has 12 residues. CDR3 sequence: CASSYAAEKLFF. The CDR3 nucleotides are TGTGCCAGCAGTTACGCAGCGGAAAAACTGTTTTTT.

The sample holds many counts of this clonotype. V gene TRBV7-9 combines with J gene TRBJ2-1, with D perhaps matching TRBD1 (6 bases). The CDR3 extends over 12 amino acids. Per germline, CDR1 SEHNR and CDR2 FQNEAQ (reference sequence). V lost 5 bases to trimming and J lost 9 bases, with 11 bases between them. The CDR3 is CASSQGLVEQFF. CDR3 coding DNA: TGTGCCAGCAGCCAGGGGCTTGTTGAGCAGTTCTTC.

This clonotype appeared many times. The rearrangement uses TRBV11-2 and TRBJ2-5; D is possibly TRBD2 (6 bases). The V gene lost 4 bases and the J gene lost 5 bases, with 14 bases spanning the gap. CDR1 is SGHAT, CDR2 FQNNGV, per germline. The length of the CDR3 is 14 residues. CDR3 protein: CASSWGLSVETQYF. CDR3 DNA sequence: TGTGCCAGCAGCTGGGGACTGTCCGTGGAGACCCAGTACTTC.

J is TRBJ2-3 and V is TRBV12-3 or TRBV12-4; 7 bases line up with TRBD1. CDR3 size: 14 residues. V lost 6 bases, J lost 0 bases, and 3 bases stayed unmatched. CDR3: CASSRGQSTDTQYF. The CDR3 coding sequence is TGTGCCAGCAGCCGGGGACAGAGCACAGATACGCAGTATTTT.

This clonotype showed up just a few times. This rearrangement joins TRBV7-9 to TRBJ2-7, with a tentative D call TRBD2 (6 bases). The CDR3 has 16 amino acids. The V gene's germline CDR1 is SEHNR and CDR2 FQNEAQ (reference sequence). With 2 bases removed from V and 0 bases from J, the gap between germline ends came to 14 bases. The CDR3, as DNA: TGTGCCAGCAGCTTATATGGCGGGATGAGCTCCTACGAGCAGTACTTC. Amino acids: CASSLYGGMSSYEQYF.

This clonotype has more than one count but fewer than ten. This chain uses TRBV20-1 with TRBJ2-7; no clear D. CDR1 and CDR2 from the germline V gene are DFQATT and SNEGSKA (reference sequence). The CDR3 is made up of 12 amino acids. V lost 0 bases and J lost 6, with 9 bases in between. CDR3 in DNA: TGCAGTGCTAGAGATGAAGGTCGCGAGCAGTACTTC. Translated: CSARDEGREQYF.

This clonotype was detected ten times or more. This chain joins TRBV7-8 and TRBJ2-7, with D maybe TRBD2 (6 bases). V shed 2 bases and J shed 6 bases, with 11 bases lying between them. Germline lookup yields CDR1 SGHVS and CDR2 FQNEAQ. The CDR3 sequence is 13 residues long. CDR3 coding DNA: TGTGCCAGCAGCTTATCGACTAGTTCCGAGCAGTACTTC. Its translation: CASSLSTSSEQYF.

This clonotype occurred many times. The rearrangement links TRBV5-1 to TRBJ2-7; D call uncertain. V was pared by 4 bases and J by 2 bases, with 10 bases between. The germline V gene has CDR1 SGHRS and CDR2 YFSETQ. CDR3 length: 13 residues. CDR3 sequence (DNA): TGCGCCAGCAGCCACGGGTGGACCTACGAGCAGTACTTC. Its translation is CASSHGWTYEQYF.

This clonotype was seen ten or more times. V usage is TRBV25-1 and J usage is TRBJ2-1; D tentatively reads TRBD1 or TRBD2 (5 bases each). Trimming removed 1 base from V and 2 bases from J, with 12 bases in between. Germline values: CDR1 MGHDK, CDR2 SYGVNS. The CDR3 runs to 16 residues. The CDR3, as DNA: TGTGCCAGCAGTGAATCTGGGGGAGTGGCCTACAATGAGCAGTTCTTC. Translated, it gives CASSESGGVAYNEQFF.

The CDR3 protein is CASSWGTEQNTEAFF. CDR3 sequence (DNA): TGTGCCAGCAGCTGGGGGACCGAACAGAACACTGAAGCTTTCTTT. The chain recombines TRBV5-6 with TRBJ1-1; a possible D gene is TRBD1 (5 bases). Germline V gene data show CDR1 as SGHDT and CDR2 as YYEEEE. Trimming took off 3 bases at V and 1 base at J, with 13 bases between the two ends. This CDR3 is built from 15 residues.

This clonotype has at least ten counts. This chain uses TRBV12-3 or TRBV12-4 with TRBJ2-7; D gene unclear. Between the trimmed V and J ends, which lost 3 bases and 3 bases, there was a span of 12 bases. The CDR3 length is 14 residues. Written as DNA, the CDR3 is TGTGCCAGCAGTTTCAGTGGGCCTTTCTACGAGCAGTACTTC. Encoded protein: CASSFSGPFYEQYF.

The chain employs TRBV7-2 and TRBJ2-2; TRBD1 aligns across 7 bases. The CDR3 contains 15 residues. V lost 5 bases, J lost 2 bases, and 5 bases stayed unmatched. Germline V CDR1 and CDR2: SGHTA, FQGNSA. CDR3 coding DNA: TGTGCCAGCAGCGCGACAGGGACCAACACCGGGGAGCTGTTTTTT. This gives the protein CASSATGTNTGELFF.

Ten or more counts support this clonotype. The CDR3 nucleotides are TGTGCCAGCAGTTACTCCTACCGCGGGGCGAGCTCTGGAAACACCATATATTTT. Amino acid sequence: CASSYSYRGASSGNTIYF. V and J are TRBV6-5 and TRBJ1-3; TRBD1 might be the D (5 bases). Per germline, CDR1 MNHEY and CDR2 SVGAGI. The CDR3 sequence is 18 residues long. V lost 0 bases and J 0 bases, leaving 15 bases between the germline ends.

The rearrangement uses TRBV3-1 and TRBJ2-3; TRBD2 might be the D (5 bases). The CDR3 covers 14 residues. Trimming took off 4 bases at V and 4 bases at J, with 12 bases between the two ends. Per germline, CDR1 LGHDT and CDR2 YNNKEL (reference sequence). The CDR3 region is CASSPGPGADTQYF. In nucleotides, the CDR3 is TGTGCCAGCAGCCCCGGCCCCGGGGCAGATACGCAGTATTTT.

This clonotype came up a few times. This sequence joins TRBV27 and TRBJ2-5, with no clear D. In germline, CDR1 is MNHEY, CDR2 SMNVEV (reference sequence). With 5 bases removed from V and 4 bases from J, the gap between germline ends came to 14 bases. CDR3 length equals 14 residues. The CDR3, as DNA: TGTGCCAGCAGTCCCGGACCCTATGGAGAGACCCAGTACTTC. This codes for CASSPGPYGETQYF.

This clonotype was seen a handful of times. This sequence joins TRBV27 and TRBJ2-7; D possibly corresponds to TRBD1 (6 bases). The V gene's germline CDR1 is MNHEY and CDR2 SMNVEV (reference sequence). The ends were cut back, 8 bases at V and 3 bases at J, with 8 bases in the middle. This CDR3 comprises 11 residues. CDR3 nucleotide sequence: TGTGCCAGCGGACAGTTCTACGAGCAGTACTTC. Protein product: CASGQFYEQYF.

This clonotype occurred many times. V is TRBV12-3 or TRBV12-4 and J is TRBJ1-1, with D perhaps matching TRBD1 (6 bases). The ends were cut back, 1 base at V and 0 bases at J, with 15 bases in the middle. CDR3 length: 17 amino acids. CDR3 residues: CASSLVRGTFMNTEAFF. Here the CDR3 DNA reads TGTGCCAGCAGTTTAGTCCGGGGGACATTCATGAACACTGAAGCTTTCTTT.